The clone carrying this T cell receptor beta chain has just one count. What it binds is unknown. The CDR3 contains 15 residues. Trimming took 0 bases from V and 0 from J, leaving 6 bases between them. From germline, CDR1 is LGHNA and CDR2 YSLEER. In TCRdb, the multiplex PCR reads were re-called with MiXCR into one record per CDR3 protein. This sample yields under 300,000 distinct CDR3 sequences, of which 30% to 35% are seen a single time; about 3.9% belongs to the top ten. This record belongs to a study of breast tumors, draining lymph nodes, adjacent tissues. Findings and limits, study-wide: Most tumor T cells seemingly derive from lymph node, then expand in tumor. Compared with lymph nodes, tumors were less diverse; compared with nontumor tissue, more. Data only fit, rather than demonstrated, lymph node origin of most tumor T cells. Luminal-like breast cancer showed significantly higher tumor–nontumor repertoire similarity than basal-like.

Axillary draining lymph nodes of breast cancer patients supplied the node samples. Source material: axillary lymph node tissue. This TCR was sampled from a female donor with breast cancer. Some clones in this sample may be carry-over from other donors' samples. The chain carries TRBV4-3 and TRBJ2-1; D remains ambiguous. CDR3 region: CASSQELGSYNEQFF. CDR3 sequence (DNA): TGCGCCAGCAGCCAAGAACTTGGCTCCTACAATGAGCAGTTCTTC.